Listed below are T cell receptor beta chains from one sample, sequenced in a study of blood T cells in healthy people across ages. From the 5' RACE reads, TCRdb called clonotypes with MiXCR, one entry per CDR3 protein. The sample holds 800,000 to 950,000 distinct CDR3 sequences, approximately 49% seen once. The sample was blood. Receptors were obtained from a man aged 30 to 45 in good health. The CDR3 runs from the conserved cysteine through the conserved F or W. The order of the fields is V gene, J gene, clone size, CDR3 protein. For some rows the clone size is stated as once, few or many, or as a class when expanded; others skip it.

v_gene: TRBV29-1; j_gene: TRBJ2-3; abundance: -; CDR3aa: CSVDRVPTDTQYF
v_gene: TRBV5-1; j_gene: TRBJ1-1; abundance: -; CDR3aa: CASSLTGGSTEAFF
v_gene: TRBV12-3/TRBV12-4; j_gene: TRBJ2-2; abundance: many; CDR3aa: CASSQRTIRGTGELFF
v_gene: TRBV28; j_gene: TRBJ2-7; abundance: once; CDR3aa: CASSSPRGAYEQYF
v_gene: TRBV6-5; j_gene: TRBJ2-7; abundance: -; CDR3aa: CASSYSTSEYEQYF
v_gene: TRBV12-3/TRBV12-4; j_gene: TRBJ2-5; abundance: -; CDR3aa: CASSPLGTAQETQYF
v_gene: TRBV28; j_gene: TRBJ1-2; abundance: -; CDR3aa: CAIHGSNYGYTF
v_gene: TRBV12-3/TRBV12-4; j_gene: TRBJ1-2; abundance: few; CDR3aa: CASSLARGGGYTF
v_gene: TRBV6-2/TRBV6-3; j_gene: TRBJ1-4; abundance: few; CDR3aa: CASSYGGWTAYEKLFF
v_gene: TRBV7-2; j_gene: TRBJ1-5; abundance: few; CDR3aa: CASSLAPYRDRGYQPQHF
v_gene: TRBV6-1; j_gene: TRBJ1-6; abundance: once; CDR3aa: CASSDRGRNNSPLHF
v_gene: TRBV27; j_gene: TRBJ1-5; abundance: -; CDR3aa: CASSKTGQNNQPQHF
v_gene: TRBV20-1; j_gene: TRBJ2-7; abundance: -; CDR3aa: CSARDLGSGSAYEQYF
v_gene: TRBV12-3/TRBV12-4; j_gene: TRBJ2-7; abundance: -; CDR3aa: CASSLGGSSHEQYF
v_gene: TRBV7-2; j_gene: TRBJ2-2; abundance: -; CDR3aa: CASRRTGQGLTGELFF
v_gene: TRBV4-2; j_gene: TRBJ2-3; abundance: -; CDR3aa: CASTATSGGADTQYF
v_gene: TRBV9; j_gene: TRBJ1-1; abundance: -; CDR3aa: CASSVVRGNTEAFF
v_gene: TRBV7-9; j_gene: TRBJ2-5; abundance: few; CDR3aa: CASSPREKETQYF
v_gene: TRBV7-2; j_gene: TRBJ2-7; abundance: few; CDR3aa: CASSLLGQVLKSEQYF
v_gene: TRBV9; j_gene: TRBJ1-6; abundance: -; CDR3aa: CASSVGPRANSPLHF
v_gene: TRBV5-1; j_gene: TRBJ2-5; abundance: -; CDR3aa: CASSLVLRGGETQYF
v_gene: TRBV10-3; j_gene: TRBJ2-6; abundance: -; CDR3aa: CAIGPGQGTSPGANVLTF
v_gene: TRBV12-3/TRBV12-4; j_gene: TRBJ2-3; abundance: -; CDR3aa: CASLPRTGQWADTQYF
v_gene: TRBV6-6; j_gene: TRBJ1-4; abundance: -; CDR3aa: CASSYTTEGEKLFF
v_gene: TRBV18; j_gene: TRBJ2-5; abundance: many; CDR3aa: CASSPSTQETQYF
v_gene: TRBV20-1; j_gene: TRBJ1-2; abundance: once; CDR3aa: CSASQDRVNYGYTF
v_gene: TRBV2; j_gene: TRBJ2-2; abundance: -; CDR3aa: CAGRGQDRNTGELFF
v_gene: TRBV29-1; j_gene: TRBJ1-2; abundance: -; CDR3aa: CSVEDLTGGGYGYTF
v_gene: TRBV4-3; j_gene: TRBJ2-7; abundance: -; CDR3aa: CASSQDFDSYEQYF
v_gene: TRBV20-1; j_gene: TRBJ2-7; abundance: once; CDR3aa: CSASVGTNSYEQYF
v_gene: TRBV7-2; j_gene: TRBJ2-7; abundance: -; CDR3aa: CASSLVGLVYEQYF
v_gene: TRBV29-1; j_gene: TRBJ2-1; abundance: few; CDR3aa: CSVVIAGGPYNEQFF
v_gene: TRBV20-1; j_gene: TRBJ2-7; abundance: -; CDR3aa: CSAQGPLLSYEQYF
v_gene: TRBV5-1; j_gene: TRBJ1-5; abundance: once; CDR3aa: CASSTSGAPNQPQHF
v_gene: TRBV5-1; j_gene: TRBJ2-3; abundance: -; CDR3aa: CASSLDPTSGGSRTQYF
v_gene: TRBV7-2; j_gene: TRBJ1-2; abundance: -; CDR3aa: CASSPVGRDRAEGYTF
v_gene: TRBV10-3; j_gene: TRBJ2-7; abundance: -; CDR3aa: CAISESTRVSYEQYF
v_gene: TRBV12-3/TRBV12-4; j_gene: TRBJ2-5; abundance: -; CDR3aa: CASSVGLDNEQYF
v_gene: TRBV28; j_gene: TRBJ2-3; abundance: -; CDR3aa: CASSFRTSGALNTQYF
v_gene: TRBV4-1; j_gene: TRBJ2-5; abundance: -; CDR3aa: CASSRPDNEQYF
v_gene: TRBV19; j_gene: TRBJ1-5; abundance: -; CDR3aa: CASRASLGQPQHF
v_gene: TRBV18; j_gene: TRBJ2-6; abundance: -; CDR3aa: CASSPRNREAGANVLTF
v_gene: TRBV20-1; j_gene: TRBJ1-2; abundance: -; CDR3aa: CSAGSDRGIYGYTF
v_gene: TRBV20-1; j_gene: TRBJ1-2; abundance: few; CDR3aa: CSALRGQGYGYTF
v_gene: TRBV5-1; j_gene: TRBJ2-6; abundance: -; CDR3aa: CASSLAVGFSSGANVLTF
v_gene: TRBV6-5; j_gene: TRBJ2-2; abundance: -; CDR3aa: CASSRGSGELFF
v_gene: TRBV7-9; j_gene: TRBJ2-5; abundance: -; CDR3aa: CASSTTQETQYF
v_gene: TRBV9; j_gene: TRBJ2-3; abundance: few; CDR3aa: CASSVGPSVPDTQYF
v_gene: TRBV6-2/TRBV6-3; j_gene: TRBJ1-6; abundance: many; CDR3aa: CASTSGSPLHF
v_gene: TRBV6-5; j_gene: TRBJ1-2; abundance: few; CDR3aa: CATGTGTSFNYGYTF
v_gene: TRBV7-9; j_gene: TRBJ2-1; abundance: -; CDR3aa: CASEQSQDYNEQFF
v_gene: TRBV15; j_gene: TRBJ1-2; abundance: -; CDR3aa: CATSPRTEGNYGYTF
v_gene: TRBV29-1; j_gene: TRBJ2-5; abundance: many; CDR3aa: CSVVRGGETQYF
v_gene: TRBV6-6; j_gene: TRBJ1-1; abundance: few; CDR3aa: CASTGGGEAFF
v_gene: TRBV7-9; j_gene: TRBJ1-5; abundance: few; CDR3aa: CASSLEGEGQPQHF
v_gene: TRBV9; j_gene: TRBJ2-1; abundance: -; CDR3aa: CASSVGSGVFGNEQFF
v_gene: TRBV3-1; j_gene: TRBJ2-4; abundance: once; CDR3aa: CASSQPGLAKNIQYF
v_gene: TRBV7-2; j_gene: TRBJ2-7; abundance: few; CDR3aa: CASSLGYGGYEQYF
v_gene: TRBV29-1; j_gene: TRBJ2-3; abundance: -; CDR3aa: CSVYQGGLGTDTQYF
v_gene: TRBV7-2; j_gene: TRBJ2-5; abundance: few; CDR3aa: CASRGSAQETQYF